The 11 T cell receptor beta chains reported below all come from one sample, sequenced in a study of regulatory T cells in long-lasting Graves disease. Time point denoted: newly diagnosed GD, antithyroid drugs for less than 3 months. From RNA extracted from PBMCs, the TCR library was made. CDR3 regions were amplified by Arm-PCR using iRepertoire HTBI primers to build TCR beta libraries. Each CDR3 protein is one row after TCRdb ran MiXCR on the multiplex PCR reads. The sample has approximately 470,000 distinct CDR3 sequences, under 20% seen once. These same data were also listed under a study on T cells in Graves' hyperthyroidism and ophthalmopathy.

The material was peripheral blood mononuclear cells (PBMCs), obtained at new diagnosis, from a patient treated with antithyroid drugs. The origin of the receptors is a man between 35 and 55 years old with Graves disease.

Points on this clonotype: This could be a read error, since a much larger clone is one nucleotide away. The chain combines TRBV6-1 with TRBJ1-2, with TRBD1 matching over 7 bases. Per the germline V gene, CDR1 is MNHNS and CDR2 is SASEGT. The ends lost 3 bases at V and 7 bases at J; junction bases unmatched: 2. This CDR3 is 12 amino acids long. The CDR3, as DNA: TGTGCCAGCAGTGAGACAGGGAGTGGCTACACCTTC. Translating it yields CASSETGSGYTF.

This clonotype was seen only a few times. This rearrangement joins TRBV20-1 to TRBJ1-1; D unresolved. Deletions cut 6 bases from V and 3 bases from J, with 17 bases between. The CDR3 sequence is 14 residues long. The germline V gene has CDR1 DFQATT and CDR2 SNEGSKA (reference sequence). The CDR3 loop reads CSAPRAGLHTEAFF. The DNA for the CDR3 is TGCAGTGCCCCAAGAGCAGGCCTTCACACTGAAGCTTTCTTT.

This clonotype turned up a few times. This rearrangement joins TRBV6-2 or TRBV6-3 to TRBJ2-7; 9 nucleotides line up with TRBD2. CDR3 length: 13 residues. Losses at the gene ends were 7 bases for V and 2 bases for J; bases not matched to a gene: 3. From germline, CDR1 is MNHEY and CDR2 SVGEGT. The CDR3 sequence is CASNRGRAYEQYF. The DNA of the CDR3 is TGTGCCAGCAACCGCGGGAGGGCCTACGAGCAGTACTTC.

Ten or more counts support this clonotype. This chain links TRBV12-3 or TRBV12-4 with TRBJ2-1, with TRBD2 matching 14 bases. Trimming at V came to 8 bases and at J to 5 bases, leaving 5 bases not matched to a gene. This CDR3 spans 15 amino acids. DNA for the CDR3: TGTGCCAGCCGACGGACTAGCGGGAGGAACAATGAGCAGTTCTTC. It codes for CASRRTSGRNNEQFF.

This clonotype was counted at least ten times. CDR3 sequence (DNA): TGTGCCAGCAGTTTTGGAGGGGGCAGCTACGAGCAGTACTTC. Its translation is CASSFGGGSYEQYF. V usage is TRBV27 and J usage is TRBJ2-7; D perhaps matches TRBD1 (7 bases). This CDR3 region has 14 residues. CDR1 and CDR2 (germline): MNHEY, SMNVEV (reference sequence). Trimming removed 3 bases from V and 3 bases from J, with 12 bases in between.

This chain uses TRBV14 with TRBJ2-1; D is tentatively TRBD1 or TRBD2 (6 bases each). The CDR3 has 13 residues. CDR1 SGHDN and CDR2 FVKESK come from the germline V gene. V lost 0 bases, J lost 12 bases, and 12 bases lay in between. For the CDR3, the DNA is TGTGCCAGCAGCCAAGATCCCCGGGGGCGGCAGTTCTTC. Protein: CASSQDPRGRQFF.

This clonotype was detected many times. The chain combines TRBV6-2 or TRBV6-3 with TRBJ2-6, with 7 bases lining up with TRBD1. Per germline, CDR1 MNHEY and CDR2 SVGEGT. The CDR3 covers 17 residues. The V segment lost 7 bases and the J segment 1 base; nucleotides outside the gene matches: 10. CDR3 DNA: TGTGCCAGCATGGGGACAGACTCATCTTCTGGGGCCAACGTCCTGACTTTC. This sequence encodes CASMGTDSSSGANVLTF.

The sample holds a few counts of this clonotype. The chain links TRBV14 to TRBJ2-7, with TRBD1 matching over 8 bases. Germline CDR1 SGHDN, CDR2 FVKESK. Trimming cost V 0 bases and J 2 bases; bases outside gene matches: 3. This CDR3 has 15 amino acids. The CDR3 DNA reads as TGTGCCAGCAGCCAAGATGTGGGACAGGCCTACGAGCAGTACTTC. Translating it yields CASSQDVGQAYEQYF. The full variable domain, its missing parts supplied by reference TRBV14 and TRBJ2-7, is EAGVTQFPSHSVIEKGQTVTLRCDPISGHDNLYWYRRVMGKEIKFLLHFVKESKQDESGMPNNRFLAERTGGTYSTLKVQPAELEDSGVYFCASSQDVGQAYEQYFGPGTRLTVT.

This clonotype has a handful of counts. The CDR3 region has the DNA TGCAGTGCTAGAGATCAGGGCAGGGGGCCCGGGGAGCAGTACTTC. Translated, it gives CSARDQGRGPGEQYF. The J gene is TRBJ2-7, the V gene TRBV20-1; 8 nucleotides line up with TRBD1. The CDR3 consists of 15 residues. Per germline, CDR1 DFQATT and CDR2 SNEGSKA (reference sequence). V was clipped by 0 bases and J by 7 bases; unmatched bases: 11.

Notes on this clonotype: A much larger clone is a single base away; this may be a read error. The chain links TRBV28 to TRBJ2-7; TRBD2 agrees at 10 bases. From germline, CDR1 is MDHEN and CDR2 SYDVKM. The CDR3 contains 14 residues. The trim removed 7 bases at V and 3 bases at J, leaving 6 bases unmatched. Written as DNA, the CDR3 is TGTGCCAGCAACCCAGCGGGGGGGTTCTACGAGCAGTACTTC. Residues: CASNPAGGFYEQYF. The full variable domain, in which reference TRBV28 and TRBJ2-7 provide the parts outside the CDR3, is DVKVTQSSRYLVKRTGEKVFLECVQDMDHENMFWYRQDPGLGLRLIYFSYDVKMKEKGDIPEGYSVSREKKERFSLILESASTNQTSMYLCASNPAGGFYEQYFGPGTRLTVT.

This clonotype was detected ten times or more. This chain uses TRBV14 with TRBJ2-1; weak D call: TRBD2 (5 bases). V was trimmed by 3 bases and J by 3 bases, leaving 12 bases between them. This CDR3 contains 15 residues. CDR1 is SGHDN, CDR2 FVKESK, per germline. This chain's CDR3 is CASSHGVGDYNEQFF. Written as DNA, the CDR3 is TGTGCCAGCAGCCATGGCGTGGGAGACTACAATGAGCAGTTCTTC.